Reported below is one T cell receptor (beta chain). The antigen is unknown. The assay was immunoSEQ multiplex PCR, and TCRdb's table has in-frame clones only and misses some. The sample has 2,500,000 or so clones, around 90% seen once. CDR3 length: 16 residues. V dropped 7 bases and J dropped 7 bases, with 25 bases sitting between them. CDR1 is MDHEN and CDR2 is SYDVKM in the germline V gene. This record belongs to a study of shared clonotypes between healthy human individuals. Study results and limitations: A small donor pool kept down the genetic and exposure-history diversity that was represented. Richness estimates generally favored naive over memory subsets. Read depth was anticipated to influence clonotype sharing among donors.

Partitioning of CD4+ cells yielded a CD45RA+ naive subset and a CD45RA-negative memory subset. This rearrangement joins TRBV28 to TRBJ1-1; the D is unclear. The clonotype was recovered from a man aged 18 to 35 in good health. Some clones in this sample may be carry-over from other donors' samples. The sample comprised naive CD4+ T cells from PBMCs. Subset specified: CD45RA+ positively selected. Here the CDR3 reads CASIPNAGRHPYEAFF. For the CDR3, the DNA is TGTGCCAGCATCCCCAACGCGGGCAGGCACCCCTATGAAGCTTTCTTT.